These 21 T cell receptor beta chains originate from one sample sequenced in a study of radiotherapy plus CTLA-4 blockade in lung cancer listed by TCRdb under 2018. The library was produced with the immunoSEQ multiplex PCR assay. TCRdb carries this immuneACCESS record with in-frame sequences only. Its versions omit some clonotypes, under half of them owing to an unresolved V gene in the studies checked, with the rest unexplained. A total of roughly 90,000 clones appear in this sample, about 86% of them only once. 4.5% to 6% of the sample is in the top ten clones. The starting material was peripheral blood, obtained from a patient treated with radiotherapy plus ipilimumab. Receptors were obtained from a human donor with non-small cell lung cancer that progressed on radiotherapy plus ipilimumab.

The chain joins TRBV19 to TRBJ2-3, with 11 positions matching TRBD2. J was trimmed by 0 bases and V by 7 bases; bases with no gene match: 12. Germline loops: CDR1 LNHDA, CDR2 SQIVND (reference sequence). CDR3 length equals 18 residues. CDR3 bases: TGTGCCAGTACTTCCGGGACTAGCGGACCTCCTAGCACAGATACGCAGTATTTT. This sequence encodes CASTSGTSGPPSTDTQYF.

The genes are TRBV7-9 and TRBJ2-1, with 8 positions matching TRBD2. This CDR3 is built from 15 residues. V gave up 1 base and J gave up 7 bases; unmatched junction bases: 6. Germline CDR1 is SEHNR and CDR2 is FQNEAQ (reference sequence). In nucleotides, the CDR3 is TGTGCCAGCAGCTTAGTAAGCGGGAGACGGAATGAGCAGTTCTTC. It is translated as CASSLVSGRRNEQFF.

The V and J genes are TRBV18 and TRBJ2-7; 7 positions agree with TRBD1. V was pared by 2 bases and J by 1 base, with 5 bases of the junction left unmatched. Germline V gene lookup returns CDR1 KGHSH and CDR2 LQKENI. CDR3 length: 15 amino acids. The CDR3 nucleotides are TGTGCCAGCTCACCAACCGGGACAGCTTCCTACGAGCAGTACTTC. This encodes CASSPTGTASYEQYF. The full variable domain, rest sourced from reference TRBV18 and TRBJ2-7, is NAGVMQNPRHLVRRRGQEARLRCSPMKGHSHVYWYRQLPEEGLKFMVYLQKENIIDESGMPKERFSAEFPKEGPSILRIQQVVRGDSAAYFCASSPTGTASYEQYFGPGTRLTVT.

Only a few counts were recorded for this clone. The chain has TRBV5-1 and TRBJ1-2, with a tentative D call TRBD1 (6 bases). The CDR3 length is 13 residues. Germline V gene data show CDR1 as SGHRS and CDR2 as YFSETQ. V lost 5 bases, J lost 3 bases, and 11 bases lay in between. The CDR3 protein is CASRSDSYYGYTF. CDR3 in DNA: TGCGCCAGCAGATCGGACAGCTACTATGGCTACACCTTC.

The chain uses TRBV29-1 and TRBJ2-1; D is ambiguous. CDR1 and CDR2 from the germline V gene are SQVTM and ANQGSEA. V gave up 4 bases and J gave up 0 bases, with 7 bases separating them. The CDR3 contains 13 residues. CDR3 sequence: CSVVRSSYNEQFF. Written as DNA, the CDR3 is TGCAGCGTTGTCAGGAGCTCCTACAATGAGCAGTTCTTC.

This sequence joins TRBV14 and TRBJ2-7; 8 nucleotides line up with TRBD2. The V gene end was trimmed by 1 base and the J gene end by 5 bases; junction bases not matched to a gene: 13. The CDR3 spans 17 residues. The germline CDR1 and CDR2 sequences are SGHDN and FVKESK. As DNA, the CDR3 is TGTGCCAGCAGCCAAGTAGGTGAGCGGGAGAGGTTCAACGAGCAGTACTTC. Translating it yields CASSQVGERERFNEQYF. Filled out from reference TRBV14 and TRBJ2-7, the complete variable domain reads EAGVTQFPSHSVIEKGQTVTLRCDPISGHDNLYWYRRVMGKEIKFLLHFVKESKQDESGMPNNRFLAERTGGTYSTLKVQPAELEDSGVYFCASSQVGERERFNEQYFGPGTRLTVT.

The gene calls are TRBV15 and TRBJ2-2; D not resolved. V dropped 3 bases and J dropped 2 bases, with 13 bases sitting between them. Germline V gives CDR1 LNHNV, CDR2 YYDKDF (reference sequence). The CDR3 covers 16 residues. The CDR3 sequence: CATSRQLGGNTGELFF. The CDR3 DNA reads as TGTGCCACCAGCAGGCAGCTAGGCGGTAACACCGGGGAGCTGTTTTTT.

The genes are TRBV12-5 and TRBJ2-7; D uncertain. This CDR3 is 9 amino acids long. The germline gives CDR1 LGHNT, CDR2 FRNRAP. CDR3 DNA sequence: TGTGCCCCCCCGGACGAGCAGTACTTC. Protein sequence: CAPPDEQYF.

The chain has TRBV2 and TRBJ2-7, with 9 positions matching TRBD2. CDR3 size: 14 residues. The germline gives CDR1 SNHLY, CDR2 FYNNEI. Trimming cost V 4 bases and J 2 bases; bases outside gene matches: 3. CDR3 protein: CASSVKRGAYEQYF. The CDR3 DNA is TGTGCCAGCAGTGTTAAGCGGGGGGCCTACGAGCAGTACTTC.

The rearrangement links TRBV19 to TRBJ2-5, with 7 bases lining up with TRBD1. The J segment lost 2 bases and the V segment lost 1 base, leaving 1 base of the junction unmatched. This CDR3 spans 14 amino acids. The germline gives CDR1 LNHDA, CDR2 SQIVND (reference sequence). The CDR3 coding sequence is TGTGCCAGTAGTATAGGACAGGGACAAGAGACCCAGTACTTC. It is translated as CASSIGQGQETQYF. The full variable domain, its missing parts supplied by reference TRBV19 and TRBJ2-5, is DGGITQSPKYLFRKEGQNVTLSCEQNLNHDAMYWYRQDPGQGLRLIYYSQIVNDFQKGDIAEGYSVSREKKESFPLTVTSAQKNPTAFYLCASSIGQGQETQYFGPGTRLLVL.

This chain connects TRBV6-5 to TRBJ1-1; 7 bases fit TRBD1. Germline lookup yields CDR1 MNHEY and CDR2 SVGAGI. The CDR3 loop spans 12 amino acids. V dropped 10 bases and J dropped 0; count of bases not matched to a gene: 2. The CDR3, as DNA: TGTGCCACAGGGGGGATGAACACTGAAGCTTTCTTT. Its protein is CATGGMNTEAFF.

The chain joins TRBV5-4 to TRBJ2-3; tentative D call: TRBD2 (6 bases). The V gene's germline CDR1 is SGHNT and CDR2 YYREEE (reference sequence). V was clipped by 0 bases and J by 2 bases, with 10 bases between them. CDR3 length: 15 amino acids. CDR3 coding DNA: TGTGCCAGCAGCTTGGAGGGGACTGCCACAGATACGCAGTATTTT. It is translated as CASSLEGTATDTQYF.

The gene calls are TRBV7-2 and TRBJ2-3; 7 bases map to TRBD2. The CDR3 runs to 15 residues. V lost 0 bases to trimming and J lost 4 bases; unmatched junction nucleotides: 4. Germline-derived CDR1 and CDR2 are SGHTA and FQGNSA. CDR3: CASSLAGGRADTQYF. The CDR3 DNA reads TGTGCCAGCAGCTTAGCGGGAGGGAGGGCAGATACGCAGTATTTT.

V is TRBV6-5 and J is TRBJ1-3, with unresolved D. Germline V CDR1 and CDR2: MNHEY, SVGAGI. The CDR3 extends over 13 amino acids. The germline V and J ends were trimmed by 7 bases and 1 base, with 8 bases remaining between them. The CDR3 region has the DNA TGTGCCAGCACCTACTTATCTGGAAACACCATATATTTT. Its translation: CASTYLSGNTIYF.

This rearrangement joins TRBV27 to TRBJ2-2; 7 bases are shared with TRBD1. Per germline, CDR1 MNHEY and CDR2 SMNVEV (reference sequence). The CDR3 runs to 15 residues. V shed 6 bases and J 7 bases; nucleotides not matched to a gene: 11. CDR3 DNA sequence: TGTGCCAGCAGGTCCCCGACAGGGCTCGGCGGGGAGCTGTTTTTT. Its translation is CASRSPTGLGGELFF.

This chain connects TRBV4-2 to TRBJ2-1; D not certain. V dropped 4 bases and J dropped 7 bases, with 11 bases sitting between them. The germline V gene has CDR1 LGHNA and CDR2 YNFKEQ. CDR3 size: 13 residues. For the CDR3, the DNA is TGTGCCAGCAGCCCCTCAGGCCGGAATGAGCAGTTCTTC. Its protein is CASSPSGRNEQFF.

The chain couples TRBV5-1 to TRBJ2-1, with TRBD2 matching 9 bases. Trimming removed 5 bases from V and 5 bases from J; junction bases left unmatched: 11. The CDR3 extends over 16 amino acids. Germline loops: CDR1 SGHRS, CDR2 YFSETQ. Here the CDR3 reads CASSGILAGFDNEQFF. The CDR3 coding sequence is TGCGCCAGCAGTGGAATACTAGCGGGCTTCGACAATGAGCAGTTCTTC.

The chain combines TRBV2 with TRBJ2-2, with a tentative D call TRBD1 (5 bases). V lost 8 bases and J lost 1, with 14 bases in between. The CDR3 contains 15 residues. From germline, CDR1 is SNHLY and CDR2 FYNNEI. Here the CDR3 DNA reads TGTGCCAGCGGTCGGTATGGACAGAACACCGGGGAGCTGTTTTTT. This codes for CASGRYGQNTGELFF.

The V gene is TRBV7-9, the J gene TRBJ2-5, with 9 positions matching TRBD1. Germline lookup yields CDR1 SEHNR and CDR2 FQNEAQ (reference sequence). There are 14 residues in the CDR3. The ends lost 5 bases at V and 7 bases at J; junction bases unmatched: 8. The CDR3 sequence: CASSNSDRGRTQYF. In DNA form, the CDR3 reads TGTGCCAGCAGCAACTCGGACAGGGGAAGGACCCAGTACTTC.

The CDR3 DNA is TGTGCCAGCAGTTCCCCAACAGGGGAGGGAGGCTACACCTTC. It codes for CASSSPTGEGGYTF. The chain has TRBV27 and TRBJ1-2, with 7 bases aligning to TRBD1. The CDR3 is 14 amino acids. V shed 4 bases, J shed 8 bases, and the junction held 10 bases outside the gene matches. The germline CDR1 and CDR2 sequences are MNHEY and SMNVEV (reference sequence).

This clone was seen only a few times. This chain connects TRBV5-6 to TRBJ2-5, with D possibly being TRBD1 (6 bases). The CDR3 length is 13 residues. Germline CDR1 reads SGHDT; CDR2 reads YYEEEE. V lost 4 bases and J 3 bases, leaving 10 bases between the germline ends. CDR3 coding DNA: TGTGCCAGCAGCCCGGACAGTGAAGAGACCCAGTACTTC. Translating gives CASSPDSEETQYF.